This T cell receptor beta chain was profiled in a study of human T cells and chemical hapten exposure. Overall study context: Per-sample TCR yields varied mainly from small pooled library volume differences. Whole-study results and caveats: No shift was seen in TCRs above 1 in 1000 frequency with DPC sensitization.

Looked up from germline, CDR1 is MDHEN and CDR2 is SYDVKM. Trimming stripped 7 bases from V and 2 bases from J, with 21 bases between. This CDR3 has 16 amino acids. Time point described: healthy volunteer bleed at 6 weeks. It was unfractionated whole blood from which total RNA was extracted. This clonotype was observed many times. Its antigen is undetermined. Individual cDNA molecules (in the library) carried attached unique molecular identifiers. Original data processing: From around 20,000 to 690,000 TCRs were found per sample, with a median of about 100,000. TCRdb re-derived calls from the RACE reads in MiXCR, one entry per CDR3 protein. The V and J calls follow TCRdb's processing rather than the paper's. The repertoire has approximately 34,000 distinct CDR3 sequences, roughly 5% of them found once; the top ten carry about 13%.

Source material: whole blood. The J gene is TRBJ2-7, the V gene TRBV28; no clear D gene. The clonotype comes from a human donor in good health. Some clones in this sample may be carry-over from other donors' samples. The CDR3 coding sequence is TGTGCCAGCACCAGACAAGGTGGGGTTCTCACCTACGAGCAGTACTTC. As protein: CASTRQGGVLTYEQYF.